Listed here are 32 T cell receptor beta chains from one sample, sequenced in a study of lymphopenia after photon versus proton radiotherapy. TCRdb keeps only in-frame clones here, not all; method: immunoSEQ multiplex PCR. Of about 60,000 clones in the sample, 70% to 85% are singletons; the top ten hold just over 2%. This sample comprised peripheral blood, obtained from a patient treated with proton-based radiotherapy. Source of these receptors: a man in his fifties or sixties with pancreatic cancer.

This chain uses TRBV7-2 with TRBJ2-2; tentative D call: TRBD2 (6 bases). CDR1 is SGHTA, CDR2 FQGNSA, per germline. The CDR3 length is 14 residues. The germline V and J ends were trimmed by 3 bases and 6 bases, with 11 bases remaining between them. The chain's CDR3 is CASSFAGYPGELFF. CDR3 DNA sequence: TGTGCCAGCAGCTTTGCGGGGTACCCCGGGGAGCTGTTTTTT.

This clone was counted only a few times. This chain links TRBV28 with TRBJ2-7; TRBD1 matches at 12 bases. From germline, CDR1 is MDHEN and CDR2 SYDVKM. With V trimmed by 10 bases and J by 4 bases, 5 bases remained unmatched. CDR3 length equals 13 residues. CDR3 region: CATGDRGPYEQYF. The CDR3 DNA sequence: TGTGCCACCGGGGACAGGGGGCCTTACGAGCAGTACTTC.

V is TRBV19 and J is TRBJ2-7; D unresolved. Germline CDR1 LNHDA, CDR2 SQIVND (reference sequence). The ends were cut back, 5 bases at V and 0 bases at J, with 8 bases in the middle. This CDR3 has 13 amino acids. CDR3: CASSWRSSYEQYF. The CDR3 DNA reads TGTGCCAGTAGTTGGCGGAGCTCCTACGAGCAGTACTTC.

There are a few counts of this clone. The chain carries TRBV18 and TRBJ1-1, with TRBD1 as a possible D gene (5 bases). This CDR3 is built from 13 residues. V was clipped by 4 bases and J by 0 bases, with 6 bases between them. In germline, CDR1 is KGHSH, CDR2 LQKENI. As DNA, the CDR3 is TGTGCCAGCTCACAGGGGATGAACACTGAAGCTTTCTTT. Protein: CASSQGMNTEAFF. The variable domain in full, with the rest retrieved from reference TRBV18 and TRBJ1-1, is NAGVMQNPRHLVRRRGQEARLRCSPMKGHSHVYWYRQLPEEGLKFMVYLQKENIIDESGMPKERFSAEFPKEGPSILRIQQVVRGDSAAYFCASSQGMNTEAFFGQGTRLTVV.

The chain joins TRBV4-1 to TRBJ2-7; a possible D gene is TRBD2 (6 bases). V dropped 0 bases and J dropped 4 bases, with 10 bases sitting between them. Germline CDR1 is MGHRA and CDR2 is YSYEKL. The CDR3 length is 14 residues. The CDR3 nucleotides are TGCGCCAGCAGCCAAGACCCCGCGGGGTACGAGCAGTACTTC. Translated, it gives CASSQDPAGYEQYF.

The J gene is TRBJ1-5, the V gene TRBV6-4, with D uncertain. Germline CDR1 and CDR2: MRHNA and SNTAGT. The germline V and J ends were trimmed by 7 bases and 0 bases, with 10 bases remaining between them. This CDR3 comprises 14 residues. As DNA, the CDR3 is TGTGCCAGCATCTGCCAGTATAGCAATCAGCCCCAGCATTTT. Its translation is CASICQYSNQPQHF.

The chain couples TRBV6-1 to TRBJ1-1, with D maybe TRBD1 (6 bases). V lost 10 bases and J 3 bases, leaving 15 bases between the germline ends. There are 13 residues in the CDR3. In germline, CDR1 is MNHNS, CDR2 SASEGT. The CDR3 region is CAIKRGGYTEAFF. For the CDR3, the DNA is TGTGCCATCAAGAGAGGGGGATACACTGAAGCTTTCTTT.

The V and J genes are TRBV20-1 and TRBJ2-1, with unresolved D. The CDR3 extends over 11 amino acids. Germline CDR1 DFQATT, CDR2 SNEGSKA (reference sequence). V was trimmed by 2 bases and J by 10 bases, leaving 9 bases between them. The CDR3 region has the DNA TGCAGTGCTAGATCGGATGGGGAGCAGTTCTTC. The encoded protein is CSARSDGEQFF.

The rearrangement uses TRBV28 and TRBJ1-3; 7 bases match TRBD1. Losses at the gene ends were 6 bases for V and 0 bases for J; bases not matched to a gene: 8. CDR3 length: 16 amino acids. Germline assignment: CDR1 MDHEN and CDR2 SYDVKM. CDR3 protein: CASRETGRTSGNTIYF. In nucleotides, the CDR3 is TGTGCCAGCAGAGAGACAGGGAGAACCTCTGGAAACACCATATATTTT.

V gene TRBV25-1 combines with J gene TRBJ2-1, with 8 nucleotides matching TRBD2. Germline lookup yields CDR1 MGHDK and CDR2 SYGVNS. This CDR3 region has 16 residues. J was trimmed by 10 bases and V by 1 base; bases with no gene match: 12. The CDR3 here is CASSEFGGVGRDEQFF. CDR3 DNA: TGTGCCAGCAGTGAATTTGGTGGAGTCGGGAGGGACGAGCAGTTCTTC.

This clone was observed a few times. V usage is TRBV28 and J usage is TRBJ1-4; D gene uncertain. Germline lookup yields CDR1 MDHEN and CDR2 SYDVKM. The V gene lost 0 bases and the J gene lost 2 bases, with 4 bases spanning the gap. The CDR3 runs to 14 residues. The CDR3 sequence is CASSLWDTNEKLFF. The CDR3 nucleotides read TGTGCCAGCAGTTTATGGGACACTAATGAAAAACTGTTTTTT.

This chain connects TRBV5-4 to TRBJ2-5; D is perhaps TRBD2 (6 bases). CDR1 is SGHNT, CDR2 YYREEE, per germline (reference sequence). Trimming took 0 bases from V and 0 from J, leaving 9 bases between them. The CDR3 length is 15 residues. CDR3 protein: CASSLGGGNQETQYF. The CDR3 DNA reads as TGTGCCAGCAGCTTGGGTGGCGGGAACCAAGAGACCCAGTACTTC. Together with reference TRBV5-4 and TRBJ2-5, the CDR3 gives the full variable domain: ETGVTQSPTHLIKTRGQQVTLRCSSQSGHNTVSWYQQALGQGPQFIFQYYREEENGRGNFPPRFSGLQFPNYSSELNVNALELDDSALYLCASSLGGGNQETQYFGPGTRLLVL.

The chain recombines TRBV11-3 with TRBJ2-5; TRBD1 matches 7 bases. Looked up from germline, CDR1 is SGHNT and CDR2 is YENEEA. The CDR3 has 16 residues. V trimming: 3 bases; J trimming: 5 bases; junction bases outside the gene matches: 12. CDR3 sequence (DNA): TGTGCCAGCAGCTTTACAGGGGCGGTGTTGGGGGAGACCCAGTACTTC. This gives the protein CASSFTGAVLGETQYF.

V and J are TRBV5-6 and TRBJ2-1; TRBD1 might be the D (5 bases). The germline V gene has CDR1 SGHDT and CDR2 YYEEEE. Between the trimmed V and J ends, which lost 0 bases and 5 bases, there was a span of 6 bases. The CDR3 contains 13 residues. CDR3 residues: CASSLVGDNEQFF. The CDR3, as DNA: TGTGCCAGCAGCTTGGTAGGGGACAATGAGCAGTTCTTC.

The chain employs TRBV9 and TRBJ2-7, with 14 bases aligning to TRBD2. CDR1 and CDR2 from the germline V gene are SGDLS and YYNGEE. There are 16 residues in the CDR3. Unmatched junction bases numbered 4, after V lost 0 bases and J lost 5 bases. Here the CDR3 reads CASSVGGLAGDHEQYF. In nucleotides, the CDR3 is TGTGCCAGCAGCGTAGGGGGACTAGCGGGAGACCACGAGCAGTACTTC.

CDR3 in DNA: TGTGCCAGCAGGGCGGACAGGGAAACCGGGGAGCTGTTTTTT. It specifies CASRADRETGELFF. The chain recombines TRBV9 with TRBJ2-2; 8 bases match TRBD1. The CDR3 is 14 amino acids. The trim removed 5 bases at V and 5 bases at J, leaving 5 bases unmatched. CDR1 and CDR2 from the germline V gene are SGDLS and YYNGEE.

A note on this clone: Additional DNA sequences in this sample encode the identical CDR3. The chain carries TRBV28 and TRBJ1-2, with D possibly TRBD1 on 5 matching bases. CDR3 length: 16 amino acids. Germline loops: CDR1 MDHEN, CDR2 SYDVKM. The germline V and J ends were trimmed by 6 bases and 2 bases, with 19 bases remaining between them. The CDR3 reads CASSSHPGRKNYGYTF. The DNA for the CDR3 is TGTGCCAGCAGCTCTCACCCGGGGCGGAAGAACTATGGCTACACCTTC.

The V and J genes are TRBV27 and TRBJ1-1, with unresolved D. Trimming cost V 2 bases and J 1 base, with 26 bases left between them. CDR3 length: 20 residues. Germline V gives CDR1 MNHEY, CDR2 SMNVEV (reference sequence). The CDR3 loop is CASSLGFWRGGPASNTEAFF. CDR3 sequence (DNA): TGTGCCAGCAGTTTAGGCTTCTGGCGAGGCGGACCCGCCTCGAACACTGAAGCTTTCTTT.

The gene calls are TRBV11-2 and TRBJ2-4, with D perhaps TRBD1 (6 bases). This CDR3 is built from 18 residues. The V gene's germline CDR1 is SGHAT and CDR2 FQNNGV. Trimming took off 3 bases at V and 0 bases at J, with 18 bases between the two ends. DNA for the CDR3: TGTGCCAGCAGCTTTGGCCCACAGGGATCACTAGCCAAAAACATTCAGTACTTC. This sequence encodes CASSFGPQGSLAKNIQYF.

The CDR3 here is CASSLENSGSAEAFF. The CDR3 coding sequence is TGTGCCAGCAGCTTAGAGAATTCTGGCAGCGCTGAAGCTTTCTTT. This chain connects TRBV7-8 to TRBJ1-1; unclear D gene. Between the trimmed V and J ends, which lost 1 base and 6 bases, there was a span of 15 bases. The germline V gene has CDR1 SGHVS and CDR2 FQNEAQ. The CDR3 has 15 residues. Filled out from reference TRBV7-8 and TRBJ1-1, the complete variable domain reads GAGVSQSPRYKVAKRGQDVALRCDPISGHVSLFWYQQALGQGPEFLTYFQNEAQLDKSGLPSDRFFAERPEGSVSTLKIQRTQQEDSAVYLCASSLENSGSAEAFFGQGTRLTVV.

This chain joins TRBV2 and TRBJ1-1; D is undetermined. Germline loops: CDR1 SNHLY, CDR2 FYNNEI. The CDR3 consists of 13 residues. V was shortened by 7 bases and J by 1 base, with 10 bases between the two germline ends. The CDR3 region has the DNA TGTGCCAGCACCATCAGGTGGAACACTGAAGCTTTCTTT. Protein product: CASTIRWNTEAFF. Supplemented by reference TRBV2 and TRBJ1-1, the full variable domain reads EPEVTQTPSHQVTQMGQEVILRCVPISNHLYFYWYRQILGQKVEFLVSFYNNEISEKSEIFDDQFSVERPDGSNFTLKIRSTKLEDSAMYFCASTIRWNTEAFFGQGTRLTVV.

The J gene is TRBJ2-2, the V gene TRBV11-2, with D possibly TRBD2 on 7 matching bases. V was pared by 7 bases and J by 3 bases, with 18 bases between. The CDR3 is made up of 16 amino acids. Germline CDR1 SGHAT, CDR2 FQNNGV. As DNA, the CDR3 is TGTGCCAGCACAGAAGTGGGGGGGCGGCACACCGGGGAGCTGTTTTTT. Its translation is CASTEVGGRHTGELFF.

CDR3 in amino acids: CASSFPQGSRLSYEQYF. The DNA for the CDR3 is TGTGCCAGCAGTTTTCCGCAGGGGAGTAGGTTATCCTACGAGCAGTACTTC. This chain links TRBV28 with TRBJ2-7, with TRBD1 as a possible D gene (6 bases). V was clipped by 3 bases and J by 1 base, with 19 bases between them. CDR3 length: 17 amino acids. Germline V gene sequence: CDR1 MDHEN, CDR2 SYDVKM.

The CDR3 DNA is TGTGCCAGCAGCTTCCACCGACCCGGGACCCCCTACAATGAGCAGTTCTTC. Its translation: CASSFHRPGTPYNEQFF. The chain couples TRBV7-3 to TRBJ2-1; D might be TRBD1 or TRBD2, each matching 5 bases. V was pared by 3 bases and J by 2 bases, with 17 bases between. CDR3 length: 17 amino acids. Germline values: CDR1 SGHTA, CDR2 FQGTGA.

The genes are TRBV29-1 and TRBJ2-3; 7 bases map to TRBD1. CDR1 and CDR2 from the germline V gene are SQVTM and ANQGSEA. J gave up 6 bases and V 4 bases, and 4 bases lay outside the gene matches. The CDR3 is 12 amino acids. The CDR3 loop is CSVVPGQDTQYF. CDR3 DNA sequence: TGCAGCGTTGTCCCGGGACAGGATACGCAGTATTTT.

This clone appeared a single time. The genes are TRBV4-1 and TRBJ2-1, with 10 bases aligning to TRBD2. Germline-derived CDR1 and CDR2 are MGHRA and YSYEKL. The CDR3 is 16 residues long. The J segment lost 8 bases and the V segment lost 2 bases, leaving 9 bases of the junction unmatched. CDR3 sequence: CASSQNLAGVLYEQFF. The CDR3 DNA sequence: TGCGCCAGCAGCCAAAATCTAGCGGGAGTCTTGTATGAGCAGTTCTTC.

This chain links TRBV6-4 with TRBJ1-1, with D unclear. V lost 4 bases to trimming and J lost 0 bases, with 6 bases between them. The CDR3 consists of 13 residues. Germline CDR1 and CDR2: MRHNA and SNTAGT. The CDR3 sequence is CASSVRMNTEAFF. DNA for the CDR3: TGTGCCAGCAGTGTCCGCATGAACACTGAAGCTTTCTTT.

This clone was detected only once. This chain uses TRBV27 with TRBJ2-7; possibly TRBD1 or TRBD2 for D (5 bases each). In germline, CDR1 is MNHEY, CDR2 SMNVEV (reference sequence). The CDR3 is made up of 15 amino acids. V lost 2 bases and J lost 2, with 13 bases in between. This CDR3 is CASSLEASRAYEQYF. The CDR3 DNA is TGTGCCAGCAGTTTAGAGGCTAGCAGGGCCTACGAGCAGTACTTC.

The genes are TRBV11-3 and TRBJ2-7, with a tentative D call TRBD1 (6 bases). CDR1 is SGHNT and CDR2 is YENEEA in the germline V gene. This CDR3 has 13 amino acids. V shed 8 bases and J shed 0 bases, with 11 bases lying between them. The CDR3 protein is CASGYRDSYEQYF. The DNA of the CDR3 is TGTGCCAGCGGGTACAGGGACTCCTACGAGCAGTACTTC.

The V call is TRBV29-1, the J call TRBJ1-3; D remains unclear. Germline CDR1 reads SQVTM; CDR2 reads ANQGSEA. V lost 4 bases, J lost 4 bases, and 8 bases lay in between. There are 12 residues in the CDR3. The CDR3 coding sequence is TGCAGCGTTGTACGGGGAGGAAACACCATATATTTT. Amino acid sequence: CSVVRGGNTIYF.

The rearrangement links TRBV7-2 to TRBJ1-5, with unresolved D. The CDR3 covers 13 residues. V lost 2 bases, J lost 0 bases, and 2 bases lay in between. Germline V CDR1 and CDR2: SGHTA, FQGNSA. CDR3: CASSLHSNQPQHF. DNA of the CDR3: TGTGCCAGCAGCTTACATAGCAATCAGCCCCAGCATTTT.

V gene TRBV9 combines with J gene TRBJ2-5; TRBD2 matches 12 bases. The end of the DNA is better explained by TRBJ2-7, so the J call may be wrong. CDR3 size: 16 residues. Germline V gives CDR1 SGDLS, CDR2 YYNGEE. CDR3 residues: CASSPTSGSPSYEQYF. The CDR3 DNA is TGTGCCAGCAGCCCGACTAGCGGGAGCCCCTCCTACGAGCAGTACTTC.